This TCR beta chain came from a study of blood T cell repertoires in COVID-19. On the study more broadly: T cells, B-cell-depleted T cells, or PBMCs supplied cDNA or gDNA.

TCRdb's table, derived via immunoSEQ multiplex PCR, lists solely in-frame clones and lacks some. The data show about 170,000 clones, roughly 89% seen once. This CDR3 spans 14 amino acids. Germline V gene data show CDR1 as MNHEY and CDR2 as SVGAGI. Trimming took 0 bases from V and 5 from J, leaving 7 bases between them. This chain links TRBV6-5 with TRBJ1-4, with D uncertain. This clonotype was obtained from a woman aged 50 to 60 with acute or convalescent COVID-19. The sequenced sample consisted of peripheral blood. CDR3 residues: CASSYSRNNEKLFF. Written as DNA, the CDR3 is TGTGCCAGCAGTTACTCCAGGAACAATGAAAAACTGTTTTTT.